These 4 T cell receptor beta chains came from one sample sequenced in a study of cytomegalovirus exposure and HLA in healthy donors. The PCR employed 60 Vbeta primers together with 13 Jbeta primers. Assay: immunoSEQ multiplex PCR; the TCRdb copy retains only in-frame clones and omits some. The sample lists 160,000 or so clones; about 71% were seen once. Specimen: PBMCs. These receptors came from a woman aged 30 to 39 in good health and CMV-seronegative.

The rearrangement links TRBV29-1 to TRBJ2-1; the D gene is possibly TRBD2 (6 bases). V lost 6 bases to trimming and J lost 8 bases, with 14 bases between them. Germline values: CDR1 SQVTM, CDR2 ANQGSEA. This CDR3 contains 12 residues. CDR3 protein: CSVSGGDDEQFF. The CDR3 nucleotides are TGCAGCGTGAGTGGCGGGGACGATGAGCAGTTCTTC.

The chain recombines TRBV9 with TRBJ2-1; 13 bases agree with TRBD2. There are 16 residues in the CDR3. Trimming took 3 bases from V and 6 from J; bases not matched to a gene: 6. Germline CDR1 is SGDLS and CDR2 is YYNGEE. CDR3 in amino acids: CASSAQGLAGPNEQFF. CDR3 in DNA: TGTGCCAGCAGCGCCCAGGGACTAGCGGGGCCCAATGAGCAGTTCTTC.

Only a few counts were recorded for this clone. The gene calls are TRBV4-1 and TRBJ2-5; D possibly corresponds to TRBD2 (6 bases). Judging by the DNA end, TRBJ2-7 fits better; the J call may be wrong. The CDR3 sequence is 16 residues long. The germline gives CDR1 MGHRA, CDR2 YSYEKL. The CDR3 protein is CASSQGWGESSYEQYF. The CDR3 nucleotides read TGCGCCAGCAGCCAAGGGTGGGGGGAAAGCTCCTACGAGCAGTACTTC.

The table lists this clone with a few counts. The V gene is TRBV5-4, the J gene TRBJ1-2; 8 nucleotides align to TRBD1. The germline V gene encodes CDR1 SGHNT and CDR2 YYREEE (reference sequence). Germline trimming cut 9 bases from V and 1 base from J; bases unmatched to any gene: 5. This CDR3 has 13 amino acids. In DNA form, the CDR3 reads TGTGCCACAGGGGACAGGCTTAACTATGGCTACACCTTC. Residues: CATGDRLNYGYTF. Combining the CDR3 with reference TRBV5-4 and TRBJ1-2 gives the whole variable domain ETGVTQSPTHLIKTRGQQVTLRCSSQSGHNTVSWYQQALGQGPQFIFQYYREEENGRGNFPPRFSGLQFPNYSSELNVNALELDDSALYLCATGDRLNYGYTFGSGTRLTVV.